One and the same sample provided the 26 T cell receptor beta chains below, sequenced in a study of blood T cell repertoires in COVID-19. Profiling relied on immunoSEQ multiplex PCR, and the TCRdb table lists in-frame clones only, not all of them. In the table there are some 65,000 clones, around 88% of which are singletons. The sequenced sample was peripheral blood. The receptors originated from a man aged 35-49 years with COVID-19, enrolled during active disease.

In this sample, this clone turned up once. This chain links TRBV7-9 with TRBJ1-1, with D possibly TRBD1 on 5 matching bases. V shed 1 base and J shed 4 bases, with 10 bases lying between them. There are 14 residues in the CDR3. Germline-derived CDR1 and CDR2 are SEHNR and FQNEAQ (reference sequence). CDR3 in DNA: TGTGCCAGCAGCTTAGGGGACTGGATCACTGAAGCTTTCTTT. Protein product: CASSLGDWITEAFF.

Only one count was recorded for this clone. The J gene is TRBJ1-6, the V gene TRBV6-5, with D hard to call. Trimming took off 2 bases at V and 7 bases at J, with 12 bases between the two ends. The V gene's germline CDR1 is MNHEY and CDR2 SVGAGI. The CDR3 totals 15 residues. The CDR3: CASSYRRSGNSPLHF. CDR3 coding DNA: TGTGCCAGCAGTTACAGAAGGTCAGGAAATTCACCCCTCCACTTT.

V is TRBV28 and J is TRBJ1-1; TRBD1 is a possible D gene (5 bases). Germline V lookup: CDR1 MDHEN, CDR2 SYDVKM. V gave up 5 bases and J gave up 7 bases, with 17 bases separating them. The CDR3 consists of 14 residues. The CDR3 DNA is TGTGCCAGCAGTCCCGCCCGGGGGGTGGGTGAAGCTTTCTTT. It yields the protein CASSPARGVGEAFF.

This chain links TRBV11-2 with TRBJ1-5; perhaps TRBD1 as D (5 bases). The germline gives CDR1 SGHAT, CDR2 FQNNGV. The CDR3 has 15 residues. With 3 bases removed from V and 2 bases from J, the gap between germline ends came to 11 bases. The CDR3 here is CASSFTGVGNQPQHF. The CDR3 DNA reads TGTGCCAGCAGCTTTACGGGGGTGGGCAATCAGCCCCAGCATTTT.

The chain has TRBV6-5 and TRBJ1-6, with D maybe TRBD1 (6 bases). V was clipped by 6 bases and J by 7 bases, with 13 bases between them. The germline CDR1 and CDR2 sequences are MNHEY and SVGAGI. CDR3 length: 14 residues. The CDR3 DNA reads TGTGCCAGCAGGTCGGGCAGGGGAAATTCACCCCTCCACTTT. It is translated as CASRSGRGNSPLHF.

The CDR3 bases are TGTGCCAGCAGTGTTCAGGACAGGGGAGGCGAAAAACTGTTTTTT. Translating it yields CASSVQDRGGEKLFF. The chain links TRBV2 to TRBJ1-4, with TRBD1 matching 9 bases. The germline V gene has CDR1 SNHLY and CDR2 FYNNEI. V trimming: 4 bases; J trimming: 8 bases; junction bases outside the gene matches: 8. The CDR3 extends over 15 amino acids.

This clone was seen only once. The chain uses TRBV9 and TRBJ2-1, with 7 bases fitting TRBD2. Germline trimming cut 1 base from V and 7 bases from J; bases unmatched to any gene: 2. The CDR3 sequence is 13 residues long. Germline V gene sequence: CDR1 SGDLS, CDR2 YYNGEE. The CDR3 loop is CASSVSSGNEQFF. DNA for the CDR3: TGTGCCAGCAGCGTATCTAGCGGTAATGAGCAGTTCTTC.

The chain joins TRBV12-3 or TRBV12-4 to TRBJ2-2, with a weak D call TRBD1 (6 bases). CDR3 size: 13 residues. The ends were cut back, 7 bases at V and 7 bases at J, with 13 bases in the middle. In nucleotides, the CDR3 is TGTGCCAGCATCCTCTTAGGGGGCGGGGAGCTGTTTTTT. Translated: CASILLGGGELFF.

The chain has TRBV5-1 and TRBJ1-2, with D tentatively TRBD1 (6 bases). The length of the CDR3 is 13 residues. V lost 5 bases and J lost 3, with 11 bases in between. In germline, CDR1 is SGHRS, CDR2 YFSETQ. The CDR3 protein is CASRVSGDYGYTF. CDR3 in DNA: TGCGCCAGCAGAGTTTCAGGGGACTATGGCTACACCTTC.

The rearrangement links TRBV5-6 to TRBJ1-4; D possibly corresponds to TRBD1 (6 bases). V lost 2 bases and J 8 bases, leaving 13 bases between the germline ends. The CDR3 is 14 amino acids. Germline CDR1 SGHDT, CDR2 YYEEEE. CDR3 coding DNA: TGTGCCAGCAGCTTCGTAACAGGGCGGGAAAAACTGTTTTTT. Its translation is CASSFVTGREKLFF.

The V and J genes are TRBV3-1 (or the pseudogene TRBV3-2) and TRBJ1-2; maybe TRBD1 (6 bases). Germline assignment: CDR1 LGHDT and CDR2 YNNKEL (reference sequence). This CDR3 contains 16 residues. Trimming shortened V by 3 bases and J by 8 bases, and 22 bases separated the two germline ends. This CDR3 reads CASSQLGDRGALGYTF. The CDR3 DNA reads TGTGCCAGCAGCCAGCTGGGGGATCGGGGGGCGCTGGGCTACACCTTC.

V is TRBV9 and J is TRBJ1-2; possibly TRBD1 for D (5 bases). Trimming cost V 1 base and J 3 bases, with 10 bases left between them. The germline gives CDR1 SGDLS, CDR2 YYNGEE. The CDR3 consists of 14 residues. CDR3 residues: CASSVSPGYYGYTF. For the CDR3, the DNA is TGTGCCAGCAGCGTATCGCCAGGGTACTATGGCTACACCTTC.

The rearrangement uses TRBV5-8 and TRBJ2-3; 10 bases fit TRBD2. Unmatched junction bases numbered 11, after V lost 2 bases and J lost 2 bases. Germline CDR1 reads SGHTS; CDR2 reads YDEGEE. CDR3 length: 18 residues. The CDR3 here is CASSFMLAGASPTDTQYF. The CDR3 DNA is TGTGCCAGCAGCTTTATGCTAGCGGGGGCCTCCCCCACAGATACGCAGTATTTT.

CDR3 sequence: CASSQNPGAAQPQHF. CDR3 coding DNA: TGTGCCAGCAGCCAAAACCCAGGGGCGGCTCAGCCCCAGCATTTT. This chain joins TRBV3-1 (or the pseudogene TRBV3-2) and TRBJ1-5, with D perhaps TRBD1 (6 bases). The CDR3 runs 15 residues. The germline CDR1 and CDR2 sequences are LGHDT and YNNKEL (reference sequence). With 2 bases removed from V and 6 bases from J, the gap between germline ends came to 14 bases.

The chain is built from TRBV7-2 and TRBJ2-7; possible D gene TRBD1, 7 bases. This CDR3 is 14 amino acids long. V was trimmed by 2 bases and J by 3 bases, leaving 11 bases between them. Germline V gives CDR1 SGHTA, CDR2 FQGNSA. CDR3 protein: CASSLSQGGYEQYF. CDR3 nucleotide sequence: TGTGCCAGCAGCTTAAGCCAGGGGGGCTACGAGCAGTACTTC.

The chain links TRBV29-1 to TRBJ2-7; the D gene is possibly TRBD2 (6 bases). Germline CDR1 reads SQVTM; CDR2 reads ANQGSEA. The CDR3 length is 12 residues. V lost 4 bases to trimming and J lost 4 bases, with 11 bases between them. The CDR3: CSVAGEAYEQYF. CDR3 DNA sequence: TGCAGCGTTGCGGGAGAGGCTTACGAGCAGTACTTC.

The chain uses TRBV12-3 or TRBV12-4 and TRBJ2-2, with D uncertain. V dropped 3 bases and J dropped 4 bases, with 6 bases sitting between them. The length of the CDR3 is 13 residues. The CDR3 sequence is CASSLQLTGELFF. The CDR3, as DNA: TGTGCCAGCAGTTTGCAACTCACCGGGGAGCTGTTTTTT.

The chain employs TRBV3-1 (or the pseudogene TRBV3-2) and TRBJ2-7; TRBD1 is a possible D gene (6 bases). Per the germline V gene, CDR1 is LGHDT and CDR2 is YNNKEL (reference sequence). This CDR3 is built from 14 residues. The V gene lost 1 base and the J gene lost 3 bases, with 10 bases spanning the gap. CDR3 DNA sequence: TGTGCCAGCAGCCAAGGATGGGACAACTACGAGCAGTACTTC. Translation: CASSQGWDNYEQYF.

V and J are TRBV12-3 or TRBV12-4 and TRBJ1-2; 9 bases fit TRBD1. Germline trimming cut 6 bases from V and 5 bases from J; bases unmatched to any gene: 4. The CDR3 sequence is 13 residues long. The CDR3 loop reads CASSRQGGYGYTF. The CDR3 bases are TGTGCCAGCAGCCGACAGGGGGGGTATGGCTACACCTTC.

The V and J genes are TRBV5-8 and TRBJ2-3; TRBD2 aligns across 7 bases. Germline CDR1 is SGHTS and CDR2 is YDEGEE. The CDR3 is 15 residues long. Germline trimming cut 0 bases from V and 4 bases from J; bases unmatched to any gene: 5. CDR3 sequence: CASSLEQRGADTQYF. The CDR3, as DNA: TGTGCCAGCAGCTTGGAACAGCGGGGAGCAGATACGCAGTATTTT.

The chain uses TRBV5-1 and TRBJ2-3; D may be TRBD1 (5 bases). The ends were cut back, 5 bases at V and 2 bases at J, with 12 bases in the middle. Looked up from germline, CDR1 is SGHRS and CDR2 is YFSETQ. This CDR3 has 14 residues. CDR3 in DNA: TGCGCCAGCAGAAGGACAACGAACACAGATACGCAGTATTTT. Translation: CASRRTTNTDTQYF.

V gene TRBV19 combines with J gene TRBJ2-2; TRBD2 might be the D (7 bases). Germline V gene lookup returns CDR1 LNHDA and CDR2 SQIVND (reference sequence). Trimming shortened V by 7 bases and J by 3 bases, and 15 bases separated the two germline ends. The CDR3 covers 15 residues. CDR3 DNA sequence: TGTGCCAGTACCGCAAGGGGGGGCTACACCGGGGAGCTGTTTTTT. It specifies CASTARGGYTGELFF.

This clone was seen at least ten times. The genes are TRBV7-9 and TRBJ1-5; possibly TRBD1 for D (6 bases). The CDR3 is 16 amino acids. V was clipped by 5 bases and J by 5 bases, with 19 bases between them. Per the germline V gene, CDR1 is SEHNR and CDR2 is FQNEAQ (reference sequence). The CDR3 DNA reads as TGTGCCAGCAGCCCCCTGCGGGGGACAATCTATCAGCCCCAGCATTTT. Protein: CASSPLRGTIYQPQHF.

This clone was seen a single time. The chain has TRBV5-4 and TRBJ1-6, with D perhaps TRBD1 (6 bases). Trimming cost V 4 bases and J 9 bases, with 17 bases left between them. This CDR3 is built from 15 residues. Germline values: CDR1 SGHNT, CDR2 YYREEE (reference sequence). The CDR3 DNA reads TGTGCCAGCAGCGTAGACAGGTCTGAAGTTTCACCCCTCCACTTT. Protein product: CASSVDRSEVSPLHF.

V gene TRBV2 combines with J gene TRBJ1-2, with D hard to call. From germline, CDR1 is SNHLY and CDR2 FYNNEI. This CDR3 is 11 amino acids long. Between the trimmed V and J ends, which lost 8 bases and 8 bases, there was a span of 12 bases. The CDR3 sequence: CASSYEEGYTF. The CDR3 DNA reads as TGTGCCAGCTCTTACGAAGAGGGCTACACCTTC.

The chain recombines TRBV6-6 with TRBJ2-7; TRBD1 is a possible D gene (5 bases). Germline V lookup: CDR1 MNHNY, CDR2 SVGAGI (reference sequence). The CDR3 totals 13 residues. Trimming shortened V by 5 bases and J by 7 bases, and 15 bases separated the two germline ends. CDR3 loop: CASSPLGPLEQYF. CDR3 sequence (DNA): TGTGCCAGCAGTCCGCTGGGGCCCCTGGAGCAGTACTTC.